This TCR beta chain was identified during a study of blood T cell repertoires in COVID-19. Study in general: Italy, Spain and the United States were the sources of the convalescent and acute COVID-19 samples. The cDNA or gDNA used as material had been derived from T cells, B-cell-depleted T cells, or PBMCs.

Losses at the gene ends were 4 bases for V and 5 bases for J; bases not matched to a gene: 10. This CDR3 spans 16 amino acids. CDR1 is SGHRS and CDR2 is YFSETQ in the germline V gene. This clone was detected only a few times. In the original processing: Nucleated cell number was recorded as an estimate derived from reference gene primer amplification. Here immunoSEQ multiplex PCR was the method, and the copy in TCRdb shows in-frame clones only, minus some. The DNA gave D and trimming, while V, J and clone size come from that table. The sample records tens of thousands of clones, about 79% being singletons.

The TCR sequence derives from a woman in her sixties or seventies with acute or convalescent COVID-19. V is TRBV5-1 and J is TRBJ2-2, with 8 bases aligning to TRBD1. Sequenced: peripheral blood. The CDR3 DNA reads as TGCGCCAGCAGCGCCAGGACAGGGTCTGGTACCGGGGAGCTGTTTTTT. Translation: CASSARTGSGTGELFF.